These T cell receptor beta chains were read from a single sample in a study of a mutant IDH1 vaccine in newly diagnosed glioma. These receptors are not linked to any known antigen. This table comes from immunoSEQ multiplex PCR, and its TCRdb copy is limited to in-frame clones, with some not included. Of some 120,000 clones in the sample, about 82% were seen once. Here the sequenced sample was PBMCs, taken from a glioma patient whose treatment included an IDH1 peptide vaccine. The source is a man between 40 and 49 years old with glioma. The CDR3 runs from the conserved cysteine through the conserved F or W. D genes are given only for firm matches. The size field is filled for only some rows; it gives once, few, many or a size class.

TRBV7-6,NA,NA,TRBJ1-4,CASSRGRGTGLFF,TGTGCCAGCAGCCGCGGTCGGGGAACAGGACTGTTTTTT
TRBV29-1,NA,TRBD1,TRBJ1-6,CSVQQGNGPLHF,TGCAGCGTGCAACAGGGGAATGGACCCCTCCACTTT
TRBV9,NA,TRBD2,TRBJ2-3,CASSATSGTSTDTQYF,TGTGCCAGCAGCGCAACTAGCGGGACTAGCACAGATACGCAGTATTTT
TRBV4-2,NA,NA,TRBJ2-3,CASSQGAGGPVDTQYF,TGTGCCAGCAGCCAAGGGGCCGGGGGGCCCGTCGATACGCAGTATTTT
TRBV9,once,TRBD2,TRBJ2-1,CASSVDPQGLVNNEQFF,TGTGCCAGCAGCGTAGACCCACAGGGACTAGTCAACAATGAGCAGTTCTTC
TRBV7-2,NA,NA,TRBJ2-3,CASSEMGALTDTQYF,TGTGCCAGCAGCGAGATGGGGGCCCTCACAGATACGCAGTATTTT
TRBV7-2,NA,NA,TRBJ2-3,CASSLGGGRTDTQYF,TGTGCCAGCAGCCTTGGGGGCGGGAGAACAGATACGCAGTATTTT
TRBV2,few,NA,TRBJ1-1,CASSEARARSTEAFF,TGTGCCAGCAGTGAAGCCCGGGCCCGTTCCACTGAAGCTTTCTTT
TRBV28,once,NA,TRBJ1-2,CASRPAPGFGYTF,TGTGCCAGCAGGCCAGCCCCAGGGTTTGGCTACACCTTC
TRBV30,NA,TRBD1,TRBJ1-2,CAWSVGRGLYGYTF,TGTGCCTGGAGTGTAGGCAGGGGGTTATATGGCTACACCTTC
TRBV6-1,NA,NA,TRBJ1-2,CASSEGGGYGYTF,TGTGCCAGCAGTGAGGGAGGTGGTTATGGCTACACCTTC
TRBV6-1,NA,NA,TRBJ1-5,CASSEYRNNQPQHF,TGTGCCAGCAGTGAGTACAGAAATAATCAGCCCCAGCATTTT
TRBV23-1,NA,NA,TRBJ1-5,CASSQGPDYSNQPQHF,TGCGCCAGCAGTCAAGGTCCGGATTATAGCAATCAGCCCCAGCATTTT
TRBV2,NA,NA,TRBJ2-5,CASSPLQGREAETQYF,TGTGCCAGCAGCCCTCTCCAAGGCAGGGAGGCGGAGACCCAGTACTTC
TRBV5-6,NA,NA,TRBJ2-3,CASSFQTTDTQYF,TGTGCCAGCAGCTTCCAAACCACAGATACGCAGTATTTT
TRBV25-1,NA,NA,TRBJ1-1,CASSEFRTSNTEAFF,TGTGCCAGCAGTGAATTCAGGACGTCGAACACTGAAGCTTTCTTT
TRBV7-8,NA,TRBD1,TRBJ2-7,CASSPRLDRGSAYEQYF,TGTGCCAGCAGCCCACGGCTCGACAGGGGGTCGGCCTACGAGCAGTACTTC
TRBV4-2,NA,NA,TRBJ1-4,CASSPRPLGEKLFF,TGTGCCAGCAGCCCTAGACCACTCGGTGAAAAACTGTTTTTT
TRBV21-1,NA,NA,TRBJ1-3,CASSPWDRVGNTIYF,TGTGCCAGCAGCCCGTGGGACAGGGTTGGAAACACCATATATTTT
TRBV28,few,NA,TRBJ2-7,CASIGDGSYEQYF,TGTGCCAGCATCGGGGACGGCTCGTACGAGCAGTACTTC
TRBV27,NA,TRBD2,TRBJ2-1,CASGKISGGASYNEQFF,TGTGCTAGCGGGAAAATTAGCGGGGGGGCCTCCTACAATGAGCAGTTCTTC
TRBV28,once,NA,TRBJ2-7,CATTASPGYEQYF,TGTGCCACCACGGCCAGTCCTGGCTACGAGCAGTACTTC
TRBV5-1,few,NA,TRBJ2-3,CASSPVKSTDTQYF,TGCGCCAGCAGCCCGGTTAAGAGCACAGATACGCAGTATTTT